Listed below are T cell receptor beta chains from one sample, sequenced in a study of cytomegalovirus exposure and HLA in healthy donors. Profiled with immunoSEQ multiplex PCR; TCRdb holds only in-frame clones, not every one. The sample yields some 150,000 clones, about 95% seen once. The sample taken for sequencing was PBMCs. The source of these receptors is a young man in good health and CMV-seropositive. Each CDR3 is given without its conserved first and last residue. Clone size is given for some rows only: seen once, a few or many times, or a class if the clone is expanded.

CDR3 protein: ASSLGDRGTEAF; J gene: TRBJ1-1; clone size: once; CDR3 length: 12; V gene: TRBV28
CDR3 protein: ASSRTAYQPQH; J gene: TRBJ1-5; clone size: -; CDR3 length: 11; V gene: TRBV6-5
CDR3 protein: ASGFGSAGPSYNEQF; J gene: TRBJ2-1; clone size: once; CDR3 length: 15; V gene: TRBV12-5
CDR3 protein: ASSERRGASTKNIQY; J gene: TRBJ2-4; clone size: -; CDR3 length: 15; V gene: TRBV6-1
CDR3 protein: ASSLTSGMRETQY; J gene: TRBJ2-5; clone size: -; CDR3 length: 13; V gene: TRBV5-1
CDR3 protein: ASSLAVARDYGYT; J gene: TRBJ1-2; clone size: -; CDR3 length: 13; V gene: TRBV5-8
CDR3 protein: ASSPRGTYNEQF; J gene: TRBJ2-1; clone size: -; CDR3 length: 12; V gene: TRBV11-3
CDR3 protein: ASSLSSAGGYEKQY; J gene: TRBJ2-7; clone size: once; CDR3 length: 14; V gene: TRBV5-1
CDR3 protein: AIRPAGVYQPQH; J gene: TRBJ1-5; clone size: once; CDR3 length: 12; V gene: TRBV6-1
CDR3 protein: ASSYPGQKAF; J gene: TRBJ1-1; clone size: -; CDR3 length: 10; V gene: TRBV6-5
CDR3 protein: ASTAAGEQY; J gene: TRBJ2-7; clone size: -; CDR3 length: 9; V gene: TRBV19
CDR3 protein: ASSQVAGGSTDTQY; J gene: TRBJ2-3; clone size: -; CDR3 length: 14; V gene: TRBV4-1
CDR3 protein: SVGYRRDDTDTQY; J gene: TRBJ2-3; clone size: -; CDR3 length: 13; V gene: TRBV29-1
CDR3 protein: ASSLAPRGHGYT; J gene: TRBJ1-2; clone size: -; CDR3 length: 12; V gene: TRBV7-8
CDR3 protein: ASSLQAGYT; J gene: TRBJ1-2; clone size: -; CDR3 length: 9; V gene: TRBV28
CDR3 protein: ATSRELGPYNEQF; J gene: TRBJ2-1; clone size: -; CDR3 length: 13; V gene: TRBV15
CDR3 protein: ASSEMGTSGRAIGYEQY; J gene: TRBJ2-7; clone size: -; CDR3 length: 17; V gene: TRBV2
CDR3 protein: SVEGTGTYEQY; J gene: TRBJ2-7; clone size: once; CDR3 length: 11; V gene: TRBV29-1
CDR3 protein: ASSLGRQGLPETQY; J gene: TRBJ2-5; clone size: -; CDR3 length: 14; V gene: TRBV5-1
CDR3 protein: ASSLGDNSYNEQF; J gene: TRBJ2-1; clone size: -; CDR3 length: 13; V gene: TRBV5-1
CDR3 protein: ASMAGGITYNEQF; J gene: TRBJ2-1; clone size: -; CDR3 length: 13; V gene: TRBV5-1
CDR3 protein: ASSSGDDGYT; J gene: TRBJ1-2; clone size: -; CDR3 length: 10; V gene: TRBV28
CDR3 protein: ASSPGGEGYEQY; J gene: TRBJ2-7; clone size: once; CDR3 length: 12; V gene: TRBV5-6
CDR3 protein: ASSGTNLRPSGNTIY; J gene: TRBJ1-3; clone size: -; CDR3 length: 15; V gene: TRBV4-1
CDR3 protein: ASTPDISSYGEQF; J gene: TRBJ2-1; clone size: once; CDR3 length: 13; V gene: TRBV11-2
CDR3 protein: ASSPPTSGRANEQF; J gene: TRBJ2-1; clone size: -; CDR3 length: 14; V gene: TRBV13
CDR3 protein: ASSLSPGHNTGELF; J gene: TRBJ2-2; clone size: -; CDR3 length: 14; V gene: TRBV7-2
CDR3 protein: ASSFDSPSTDTQY; J gene: TRBJ2-3; clone size: -; CDR3 length: 13; V gene: TRBV27
CDR3 protein: ASSVTSGKTDTQY; J gene: TRBJ2-3; clone size: -; CDR3 length: 13; V gene: TRBV5-6
CDR3 protein: ASSSSGGYDQPQH; J gene: TRBJ1-5; clone size: -; CDR3 length: 13; V gene: TRBV6-6
CDR3 protein: ASSLYALSGGYGYT; J gene: TRBJ1-2; clone size: -; CDR3 length: 14; V gene: TRBV27
CDR3 protein: ASSQEGGGRIEQY; J gene: TRBJ2-7; clone size: -; CDR3 length: 13; V gene: TRBV4-1
CDR3 protein: ASGGPKREGPETQY; J gene: TRBJ2-5; clone size: -; CDR3 length: 14; V gene: TRBV7-8
CDR3 protein: ASSDGKNYEQY; J gene: TRBJ2-7; clone size: -; CDR3 length: 11; V gene: TRBV6-1
CDR3 protein: ASSLKGQGPYNEQF; J gene: TRBJ2-1; clone size: -; CDR3 length: 14; V gene: TRBV5-1
CDR3 protein: ASSSLSSGRGSYEQY; J gene: TRBJ2-7; clone size: -; CDR3 length: 15; V gene: TRBV5-1
CDR3 protein: ASSLSVTEAF; J gene: TRBJ1-1; clone size: -; CDR3 length: 10; V gene: TRBV28
CDR3 protein: ASSQGAGVDEQY; J gene: TRBJ2-7; clone size: -; CDR3 length: 12; V gene: TRBV4-2
CDR3 protein: ASSPSLTGPYGYT; J gene: TRBJ1-2; clone size: -; CDR3 length: 13; V gene: TRBV14
CDR3 protein: ASSEDTGVAYGYT; J gene: TRBJ1-2; clone size: -; CDR3 length: 13; V gene: TRBV2
CDR3 protein: ASSPGSGDTDTQY; J gene: TRBJ2-3; clone size: once; CDR3 length: 13; V gene: TRBV5-1
CDR3 protein: ASSLRASGSSYNEQF; J gene: TRBJ2-1; clone size: -; CDR3 length: 15; V gene: TRBV5-1
CDR3 protein: ASSYDRNTEAF; J gene: TRBJ1-1; clone size: -; CDR3 length: 11; V gene: TRBV6-5
CDR3 protein: ASSPIDRGGNEQF; J gene: TRBJ2-1; clone size: -; CDR3 length: 13; V gene: TRBV18
CDR3 protein: ASSLVPSGIPGAYEQY; J gene: TRBJ2-7; clone size: -; CDR3 length: 16; V gene: TRBV5-4
CDR3 protein: ASSLGRGQTATNEKLF; J gene: TRBJ1-4; clone size: -; CDR3 length: 16; V gene: TRBV7-9
CDR3 protein: ASSPARGFATNEKLF; J gene: TRBJ1-4; clone size: once; CDR3 length: 15; V gene: TRBV5-1
CDR3 protein: ASNFDLAGSTDTQY; J gene: TRBJ2-3; clone size: -; CDR3 length: 14; V gene: TRBV5-1
CDR3 protein: ASSSSQGNYGYT; J gene: TRBJ1-2; clone size: -; CDR3 length: 12; V gene: TRBV5-1
CDR3 protein: ASRAGDRGYYGYT; J gene: TRBJ1-2; clone size: -; CDR3 length: 13; V gene: TRBV28
CDR3 protein: ASSFAGRGTEAF; J gene: TRBJ1-1; clone size: -; CDR3 length: 12; V gene: TRBV27
CDR3 protein: ASSLARLSNTGELF; J gene: TRBJ2-2; clone size: -; CDR3 length: 14; V gene: TRBV5-1
CDR3 protein: ASSSGQGYYGYT; J gene: TRBJ1-2; clone size: -; CDR3 length: 12; V gene: TRBV6-5
CDR3 protein: AISQRGQGADEQY; J gene: TRBJ2-7; clone size: -; CDR3 length: 13; V gene: TRBV10-3
CDR3 protein: ASSALGTSASYEQY; J gene: TRBJ2-7; clone size: -; CDR3 length: 14; V gene: TRBV27
CDR3 protein: AWSVWASGNNEQF; J gene: TRBJ2-1; clone size: -; CDR3 length: 13; V gene: TRBV30
CDR3 protein: AWRPPAGGNSQNEQF; J gene: TRBJ2-1; clone size: once; CDR3 length: 15; V gene: TRBV30
CDR3 protein: ASSRGLEFYEQY; J gene: TRBJ2-7; clone size: -; CDR3 length: 12; V gene: TRBV7-2